The 6 T cell receptor beta chains in this list originate from one sample, sequenced in a study of blood T cell repertoires in COVID-19. TCRdb's copy holds only in-frame clones and misses some; the assay was immunoSEQ multiplex PCR. The sample yields fewer than 140,000 clones, over 55% seen once. Sample: peripheral blood. The receptors originated from a human donor with acute or convalescent COVID-19. The donor label of this sample is uncertain.

J is TRBJ1-4 and V is TRBV28; 9 positions agree with TRBD1. The germline gives CDR1 MDHEN, CDR2 SYDVKM. This CDR3 region has 15 residues. V shed 6 bases, J shed 5 bases, and the junction held 7 bases outside the gene matches. CDR3 nucleotide sequence: TGTGCCAGCAGCCCGGGGACAGGGAAGAATGAAAAACTGTTTTTT. Its translation is CASSPGTGKNEKLFF.

The chain employs TRBV7-2 and TRBJ2-1; 9 bases line up with TRBD2. Germline V CDR1 and CDR2: SGHTA, FQGNSA. The CDR3 totals 17 residues. Trimming took 0 bases from V and 7 from J; bases not matched to a gene: 10. The CDR3 nucleotides are TGTGCCAGCAGCTTAGCGGGTTTGGCGGGGGGGCTGAATGAGCAGTTCTTC. Translated: CASSLAGLAGGLNEQFF.

This chain joins TRBV10-3 and TRBJ1-3; D unclear. V was shortened by 2 bases and J by 7 bases, with 12 bases between the two germline ends. This CDR3 is built from 14 residues. Germline V gene data show CDR1 as ENHRY and CDR2 as SYGVKD. The CDR3 DNA reads as TGTGCCATCAGTGAGGGCAGCCCGGGGAACACCATATATTTT. This gives the protein CAISEGSPGNTIYF.

The rearrangement joins TRBV27 to TRBJ1-5; D gene ambiguous. CDR3 length equals 15 residues. V lost 2 bases and J lost 2, with 10 bases in between. CDR1 and CDR2 from the germline V gene are MNHEY and SMNVEV (reference sequence). The CDR3 protein is CASSLVGLGNQPQHF. Written as DNA, the CDR3 is TGTGCCAGCAGTTTAGTTGGGCTGGGCAATCAGCCCCAGCATTTT.

This clone was counted a few times. The chain recombines TRBV9 with TRBJ2-3; no reliable D call. V was trimmed by 4 bases and J by 4 bases, leaving 7 bases between them. This CDR3 is built from 12 residues. CDR1 is SGDLS and CDR2 is YYNGEE in the germline V gene. The CDR3 loop reads CASSPTPDTQYF. DNA for the CDR3: TGTGCCAGCAGCCCCACTCCAGATACGCAGTATTTT.

This clone was observed many times. This chain links TRBV2 with TRBJ2-1; no definite D call. Trimming removed 7 bases at V and 4 bases at J, with 5 bases between. Germline V gene sequence: CDR1 SNHLY, CDR2 FYNNEI. This CDR3 contains 11 residues. The CDR3 bases are TGTGCCAGCACAGGTTACAATGAGCAGTTCTTC. This sequence encodes CASTGYNEQFF.